One sample yielded the 30 T cell receptor beta chains listed below, sequenced in a study of OX40 agonist ivuxolimab in advanced cancers. Sequencing was performed with immunoSEQ multiplex PCR; in TCRdb, only in-frame clones are kept and a portion is missing. The sample records about 120,000 clones, about 93% being singletons. Sample: CD4+ or CD8+ T cells sorted from blood, taken in a trial of the OX40 agonist ivuxolimab. These receptors were collected from an adult with an advanced solid tumor such as melanoma, head and neck, liver or kidney cancer.

This sequence joins TRBV5-4 and TRBJ2-5, with 9 positions matching TRBD2. CDR3 length: 14 residues. J lost 5 bases, V lost 4 bases, and 6 bases had no gene match. In germline, CDR1 is SGHNT, CDR2 YYREEE (reference sequence). In DNA, the CDR3 is TGTGCCAGCAGCGGCGGGGGGGCAGAGGAGACCCAGTACTTC. It specifies CASSGGGAEETQYF.

The chain couples TRBV5-4 to TRBJ1-1, with a tentative D call TRBD1 (5 bases). Trimming removed 5 bases from V and 8 bases from J, with 25 bases in between. The CDR3 extends over 16 amino acids. In germline, CDR1 is SGHNT, CDR2 YYREEE (reference sequence). Here the CDR3 reads CASSVGRGRATSEAFF. Here the CDR3 DNA reads TGTGCCAGCAGTGTTGGGAGGGGCCGGGCGACTTCGGAAGCTTTCTTT.

V and J are TRBV28 and TRBJ2-5, with 7 bases fitting TRBD1. Per the germline V gene, CDR1 is MDHEN and CDR2 is SYDVKM. The CDR3 consists of 14 residues. The trim removed 7 bases at V and 6 bases at J, leaving 11 bases unmatched. DNA of the CDR3: TGTGCCAGCACCCCAAGGGGGCAGGGGCAGACCCAGTACTTC. Protein sequence: CASTPRGQGQTQYF.

This chain uses TRBV29-1 with TRBJ2-7, with 11 bases identical to TRBD2. The germline gives CDR1 SQVTM, CDR2 ANQGSEA. Germline trimming cut 1 base from V and 5 bases from J; bases unmatched to any gene: 7. CDR3 length: 15 amino acids. CDR3 in DNA: TGCAGCGTTGAAGGAGGGGGACTAGCGGTTCACGAGCAGTACTTC. It encodes CSVEGGGLAVHEQYF.

The V call is TRBV4-3, the J call TRBJ2-1; 8 nucleotides align to TRBD1. Germline CDR1 and CDR2: LGHNA and YSLEER. CDR3 length equals 15 residues. V shed 3 bases and J 7 bases; nucleotides not matched to a gene: 8. CDR3 DNA: TGCGCCAGCAGCCACGAGGGGACAGGATCGAATGAGCAGTTCTTC. Its protein product is CASSHEGTGSNEQFF.

The V and J genes are TRBV21-1 and TRBJ2-6; TRBD1 is the table's D call and was not checked against the DNA. TRBV21-1 is flagged as a pseudogene. The CDR3 contains 18 residues. CDR3 amino acids: CASSKGARCLSGANVLTF. The CDR3 coding sequence is TGTGCCAGCAGCAAAGGGGCCAGGTGCCTCTCTGGGGCCAACGTCCTGACTTTC.

A remark on this clone: The same CDR3 can be traced to other DNA sequences in this sample. This chain links TRBV9 with TRBJ2-3; D not resolved. Germline V gives CDR1 SGDLS, CDR2 YYNGEE. This CDR3 is built from 13 residues. V lost 0 bases and J 4 bases, leaving 6 bases between the germline ends. The CDR3 nucleotides read TGTGCCAGCAGCGTAGCGAGCGCAGATACGCAGTATTTT. Amino acid sequence: CASSVASADTQYF.

This clone was counted a few times. The J gene is TRBJ2-2, the V gene TRBV11-2; no definite D call. The V gene's germline CDR1 is SGHAT and CDR2 FQNNGV. V was trimmed by 5 bases and J by 0 bases, leaving 10 bases between them. This CDR3 contains 15 residues. In nucleotides, the CDR3 is TGTGCCAGCAGCCCCCCACGACCGAACACCGGGGAGCTGTTTTTT. Translated, it gives CASSPPRPNTGELFF. The full variable domain, rest sourced from reference TRBV11-2 and TRBJ2-2, is EAGVAQSPRYKIIEKRQSVAFWCNPISGHATLYWYQQILGQGPKLLIQFQNNGVVDDSQLPKDRFSAERLKGVDSTLKIQPAKLEDSAVYLCASSPPRPNTGELFFGEGSRLTVL.

V is TRBV2 and J is TRBJ1-5, with a possible D match to TRBD1 (5 bases). The CDR3 consists of 13 residues. Trimming stripped 7 bases from V and 3 bases from J, with 10 bases between. Per the germline V gene, CDR1 is SNHLY and CDR2 is FYNNEI. The CDR3, as DNA: TGTGCCAGCAAGACAGAACCCAATCAGCCCCAGCATTTT. Translation: CASKTEPNQPQHF.

This sequence joins TRBV7-9 and TRBJ1-4, with TRBD1 as a possible D gene (5 bases). V was cut by 1 base and J by 1 base, with 7 bases left in between. The CDR3 covers 15 residues. The germline V gene has CDR1 SEHNR and CDR2 FQNEAQ (reference sequence). The CDR3: CASSLVQGTNEKLFF. The CDR3, as DNA: TGTGCCAGCAGCTTAGTTCAGGGAACTAATGAAAAACTGTTTTTT. Supplemented by reference TRBV7-9 and TRBJ1-4, the full variable domain reads DTGVSQNPRHKITKRGQNVTFRCDPISEHNRLYWYRQTLGQGPEFLTYFQNEAQLEKSRLLSDRFSAERPKGSFSTLEIQRTEQGDSAMYLCASSLVQGTNEKLFFGSGTQLSVL.

Concerning this clone itself: An end of the junction differs from the germline gene, which may be a read error. This chain links TRBV23-1 with TRBJ1-1; D remains unclear. TRBV23-1 is an ORF for which the function is uncertain. This CDR3 contains 14 residues. The CDR3 loop is CTSSRIFGYTEAFF. DNA for the CDR3: TGCACCAGCAGTCGCATCTTCGGGTACACTGAAGCTTTCTTT.

V gene TRBV4-3 combines with J gene TRBJ2-3; TRBD2 is a possible D gene (6 bases). Germline CDR1 is LGHNA and CDR2 is YSLEER. Trimming pared 4 bases from V and 8 bases from J, leaving 25 bases between. CDR3 length: 17 residues. The CDR3 loop reads CASSPGTGTWLAGTQYF. CDR3 sequence (DNA): TGCGCCAGCAGCCCAGGGACGGGGACTTGGCTTGCGGGTACGCAGTATTTT.

V usage is TRBV20-1 and J usage is TRBJ2-1; 7 bases match TRBD2. The CDR3 extends over 11 amino acids. Losses at the gene ends were 6 bases for V and 9 bases for J; bases not matched to a gene: 5. The germline V gene encodes CDR1 DFQATT and CDR2 SNEGSKA (reference sequence). The CDR3 loop is CSAPGRGEQFF. For the CDR3, the DNA is TGCAGTGCCCCAGGGAGGGGTGAGCAGTTCTTC.

The chain is built from TRBV10-3 and TRBJ2-7; D uncertain. CDR1 and CDR2 (germline): ENHRY, SYGVKD. V was clipped by 10 bases and J by 1 base, with 20 bases between them. The CDR3 has 15 amino acids. As DNA, the CDR3 is TGTGCCACCGAACCCTCAGGTAGTAGGTCCTACGAGCAGTACTTC. Translated, it gives CATEPSGSRSYEQYF.

This chain uses TRBV18 with TRBJ1-2; D call uncertain. The germline CDR1 and CDR2 sequences are KGHSH and LQKENI. V lost 2 bases to trimming and J lost 3 bases, with 10 bases between them. This CDR3 has 14 amino acids. CDR3 in DNA: TGTGCCAGCTCACCAAGCGGCCAGGACTATGGCTACACCTTC. It encodes CASSPSGQDYGYTF.

The genes are TRBV5-4 and TRBJ1-2, with D unclear. Germline CDR1 reads SGHNT; CDR2 reads YYREEE (reference sequence). V lost 4 bases and J lost 4, with 17 bases in between. The CDR3 extends over 15 amino acids. The CDR3 DNA follows: TGTGCCAGCAGCCCGGGAGGCACCTTATCCTATGGCTACACCTTC. Its protein is CASSPGGTLSYGYTF.

The chain links TRBV7-2 to TRBJ1-3; D is ambiguous. V lost 2 bases and J 0 bases, leaving 11 bases between the germline ends. CDR1 SGHTA and CDR2 FQGNSA come from the germline V gene. This CDR3 has 16 amino acids. The CDR3 is CASSLSGSNSGNTIYF. In nucleotides, the CDR3 is TGTGCCAGCAGCTTATCGGGCAGCAACTCTGGAAACACCATATATTTT.

The chain has TRBV18 and TRBJ2-7, with a tentative D call TRBD1 (5 bases). The CDR3 loop spans 16 amino acids. Germline assignment: CDR1 KGHSH and CDR2 LQKENI. V was cut by 6 bases and J by 3 bases, with 21 bases left in between. The CDR3 region is CASSEDRNSFFYEQYF. The CDR3 bases are TGTGCCAGCTCCGAAGACAGAAATTCATTTTTCTACGAGCAGTACTTC.

The chain recombines TRBV4-3 with TRBJ2-6, with 9 bases lining up with TRBD1. The length of the CDR3 is 15 residues. The germline CDR1 and CDR2 sequences are LGHNA and YSLEER. J lost 4 bases, V lost 5 bases, and 3 bases had no gene match. The CDR3 here is CASSIQGAGANVLTF. The DNA of the CDR3 is TGCGCCAGCAGCATACAGGGGGCCGGGGCCAACGTCCTGACTTTC.

The chain joins TRBV6-6 to TRBJ2-7, with D tentatively TRBD2 (6 bases). V was trimmed by 1 base and J by 4 bases, leaving 8 bases between them. Germline CDR1 is MNHNY and CDR2 is SVGAGI (reference sequence). The CDR3 contains 13 residues. For the CDR3, the DNA is TGTGCCAGCAGTTACTTCGGGGGATACGAGCAGTACTTC. Protein sequence: CASSYFGGYEQYF.

The chain uses TRBV19 and TRBJ1-5, with D hard to call. Germline CDR1 and CDR2: LNHDA and SQIVND (reference sequence). CDR3 length: 16 amino acids. With 5 bases removed from V and 2 bases from J, the gap between germline ends came to 16 bases. The chain's CDR3 is CASSPTWMGGNQPQHF. The CDR3 DNA reads as TGTGCCAGTAGTCCCACATGGATGGGAGGCAATCAGCCCCAGCATTTT.

This sequence joins TRBV7-3 and TRBJ2-3; D is unresolved. V lost 5 bases and J lost 0, with 9 bases in between. This CDR3 has 14 residues. Germline V gives CDR1 SGHTA, CDR2 FQGTGA. CDR3 sequence reads: CASSVTSSTDTQYF. The CDR3 bases are TGTGCCAGCAGCGTGACTTCTAGCACAGATACGCAGTATTTT.

The V and J genes are TRBV7-9 and TRBJ1-2; TRBD1 is a possible D gene (5 bases). Trimming stripped 2 bases from V and 6 bases from J, with 10 bases between. The CDR3 length is 13 residues. From germline, CDR1 is SEHNR and CDR2 FQNEAQ (reference sequence). The CDR3 protein is CASSLQRGHGYTF. The CDR3, as DNA: TGTGCCAGCAGCTTACAGAGGGGACATGGCTACACCTTC.

The chain has TRBV29-1 and TRBJ2-3, with D possibly TRBD1 on 7 matching bases. V lost 6 bases and J lost 6, with 16 bases in between. Germline V gives CDR1 SQVTM, CDR2 ANQGSEA. This CDR3 is built from 13 residues. CDR3 nucleotide sequence: TGCAGCGTGCAGGGGGGCTTTAAGGATACGCAGTATTTT. It yields the protein CSVQGGFKDTQYF.

This chain joins TRBV15 and TRBJ1-4; D is undetermined. The CDR3 is made up of 15 amino acids. CDR1 and CDR2 (germline): LNHNV, YYDKDF (reference sequence). The ends were cut back, 1 base at V and 7 bases at J, with 13 bases in the middle. The chain's CDR3 is CATSRVIGMGEKLFF. DNA for the CDR3: TGTGCCACCAGCAGAGTAATAGGGATGGGTGAAAAACTGTTTTTT.

The V and J genes are TRBV5-1 and TRBJ1-6; D not certain. The V end lost 0 bases, the J end lost 3 bases, and 10 bases lay between the germline ends. The germline V gene encodes CDR1 SGHRS and CDR2 YFSETQ. This CDR3 has 16 residues. The CDR3 loop is CASSLAGVGYNSPLHF. The CDR3 coding sequence is TGCGCCAGCAGCTTGGCCGGGGTTGGCTATAATTCACCCCTCCACTTT. Supplemented by reference TRBV5-1 and TRBJ1-6, the full variable domain reads KAGVTQTPRYLIKTRGQQVTLSCSPISGHRSVSWYQQTPGQGLQFLFEYFSETQRNKGNFPGRFSGRQFSNSRSEMNVSTLELGDSALYLCASSLAGVGYNSPLHFGNGTRLTVT.

This chain joins TRBV5-1 and TRBJ1-2; D ambiguous. The CDR3 consists of 14 residues. V was clipped by 0 bases and J by 6 bases, with 12 bases between them. Germline CDR1 SGHRS, CDR2 YFSETQ. The CDR3: CASSLGGRGDGYTF. For the CDR3, the DNA is TGCGCCAGCAGCTTGGGAGGGCGCGGTGATGGCTACACCTTC.

The chain carries TRBV2 and TRBJ1-2, with a possible D match to TRBD1 (6 bases). The CDR3 runs to 13 residues. Germline assignment: CDR1 SNHLY and CDR2 FYNNEI. The V gene lost 8 bases and the J gene lost 3 bases, with 13 bases spanning the gap. The CDR3 region has the DNA TGTGCCAGCGCCCAGGGGTCTTACTATGGCTACACCTTC. It is translated as CASAQGSYYGYTF.

V is TRBV29-1 and J is TRBJ2-5; the match to TRBD2 covers 8 bases. CDR1 and CDR2 from the germline V gene are SQVTM and ANQGSEA. The CDR3 runs to 12 residues. J lost 2 bases, V lost 6 bases, and 2 bases had no gene match. CDR3 DNA sequence: TGCAGCGTCCAGCGGGGGCAAGAGACCCAGTACTTC. Amino acids: CSVQRGQETQYF.

This chain joins TRBV13 and TRBJ2-2, with 8 bases that match TRBD1. J lost 0 bases, V lost 4 bases, and 10 bases had no gene match. The germline CDR1 and CDR2 sequences are PRHDT and FYEKMQ (reference sequence). This CDR3 contains 18 residues. CDR3 coding DNA: TGTGCCAGCAGCTCCAGCAGGGGGCCTTTTTCGAACACCGGGGAGCTGTTTTTT. Translating it yields CASSSSRGPFSNTGELFF.